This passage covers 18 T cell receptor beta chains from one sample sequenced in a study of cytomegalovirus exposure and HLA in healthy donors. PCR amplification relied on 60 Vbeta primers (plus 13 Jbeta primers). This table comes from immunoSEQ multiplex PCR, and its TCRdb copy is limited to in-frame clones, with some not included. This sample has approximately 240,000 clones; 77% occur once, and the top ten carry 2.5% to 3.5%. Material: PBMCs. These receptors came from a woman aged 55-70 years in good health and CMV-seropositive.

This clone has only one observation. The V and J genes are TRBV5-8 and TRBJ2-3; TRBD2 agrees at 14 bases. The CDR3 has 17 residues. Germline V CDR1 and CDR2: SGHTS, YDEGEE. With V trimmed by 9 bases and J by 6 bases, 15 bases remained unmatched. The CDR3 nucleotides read TGTGCCACAGGACGAGGACTAGCGGGGGGAGGTCTGGATACGCAGTATTTT. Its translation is CATGRGLAGGGLDTQYF.

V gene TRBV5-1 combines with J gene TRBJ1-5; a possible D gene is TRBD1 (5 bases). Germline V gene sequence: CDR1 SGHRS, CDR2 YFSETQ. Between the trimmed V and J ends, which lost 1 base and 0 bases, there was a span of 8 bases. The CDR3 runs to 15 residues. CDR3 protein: CASSLQGASNQPQHF. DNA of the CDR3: TGCGCCAGCAGCTTGCAAGGGGCTAGCAATCAGCCCCAGCATTTT.

For the CDR3, the DNA is TGTGCCAGCAGTTACTCCCGAGACAGGATGAACACTGAAGCTTTCTTT. Its translation is CASSYSRDRMNTEAFF. V usage is TRBV6-5 and J usage is TRBJ1-1; D possibly corresponds to TRBD1 (6 bases). V lost 0 bases, J lost 0 bases, and 11 bases lay in between. The germline V gene has CDR1 MNHEY and CDR2 SVGAGI. This CDR3 is built from 16 residues.

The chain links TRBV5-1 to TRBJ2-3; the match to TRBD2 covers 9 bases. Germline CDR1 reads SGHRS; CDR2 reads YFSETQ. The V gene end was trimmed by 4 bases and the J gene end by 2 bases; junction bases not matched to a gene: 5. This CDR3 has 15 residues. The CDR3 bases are TGCGCCAGCAGCATGGGACTAGCCCCCACAGATACGCAGTATTTT. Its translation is CASSMGLAPTDTQYF.

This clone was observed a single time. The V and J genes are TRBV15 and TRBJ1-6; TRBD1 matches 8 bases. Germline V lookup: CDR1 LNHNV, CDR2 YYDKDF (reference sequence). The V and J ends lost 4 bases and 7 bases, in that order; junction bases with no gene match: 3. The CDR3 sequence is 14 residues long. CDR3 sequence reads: CATSNRQGNSPLHF. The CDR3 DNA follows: TGTGCCACCAGCAACCGACAGGGGAATTCACCCCTCCACTTT.

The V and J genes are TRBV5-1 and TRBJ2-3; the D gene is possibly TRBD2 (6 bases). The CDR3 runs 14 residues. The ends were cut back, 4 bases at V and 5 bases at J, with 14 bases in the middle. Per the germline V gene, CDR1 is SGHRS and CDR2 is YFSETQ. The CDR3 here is CASSQGRREDTQYF. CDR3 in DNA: TGCGCCAGCAGCCAAGGACGGCGGGAAGATACGCAGTATTTT.

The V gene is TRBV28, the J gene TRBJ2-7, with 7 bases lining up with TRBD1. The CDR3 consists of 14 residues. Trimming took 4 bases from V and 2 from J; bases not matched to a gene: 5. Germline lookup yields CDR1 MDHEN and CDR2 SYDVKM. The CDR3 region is CASSSGQAAYEQYF. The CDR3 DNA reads TGTGCCAGCAGTTCCGGACAGGCTGCCTACGAGCAGTACTTC.

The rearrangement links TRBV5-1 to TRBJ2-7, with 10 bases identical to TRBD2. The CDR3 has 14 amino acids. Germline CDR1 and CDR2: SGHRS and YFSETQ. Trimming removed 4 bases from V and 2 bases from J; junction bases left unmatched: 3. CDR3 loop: CASSRTSGTYEQYF. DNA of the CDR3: TGCGCCAGCAGCCGGACTAGCGGAACCTACGAGCAGTACTTC.

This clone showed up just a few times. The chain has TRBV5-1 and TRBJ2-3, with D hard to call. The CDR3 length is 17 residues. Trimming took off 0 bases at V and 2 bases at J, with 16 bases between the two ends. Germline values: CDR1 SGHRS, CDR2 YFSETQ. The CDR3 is CASSLEVASDLTDTQYF. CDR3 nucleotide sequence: TGCGCCAGCAGCTTGGAGGTAGCCAGCGACCTCACAGATACGCAGTATTTT.

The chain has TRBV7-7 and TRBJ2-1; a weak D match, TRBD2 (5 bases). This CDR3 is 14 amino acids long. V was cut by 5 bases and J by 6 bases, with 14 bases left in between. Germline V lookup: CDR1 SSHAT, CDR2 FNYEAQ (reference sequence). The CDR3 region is CASSPEGTCNEQFF. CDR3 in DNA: TGTGCCAGCAGCCCCGAGGGAACCTGCAATGAGCAGTTCTTC. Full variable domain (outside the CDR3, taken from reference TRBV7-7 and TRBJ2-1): GAGVSQSPRYKVTKRGQDVTLRCDPISSHATLYWYQQALGQGPEFLTYFNYEAQPDKSGLPSDRFSAERPEGSISTLTIQRTEQRDSAMYRCASSPEGTCNEQFFGPGTRLTVL.

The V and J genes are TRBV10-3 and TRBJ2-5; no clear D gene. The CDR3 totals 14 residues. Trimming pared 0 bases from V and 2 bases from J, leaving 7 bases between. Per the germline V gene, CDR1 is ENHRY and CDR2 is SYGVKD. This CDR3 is CAISESTFQETQYF. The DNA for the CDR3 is TGTGCCATCAGTGAGTCGACATTTCAAGAGACCCAGTACTTC.

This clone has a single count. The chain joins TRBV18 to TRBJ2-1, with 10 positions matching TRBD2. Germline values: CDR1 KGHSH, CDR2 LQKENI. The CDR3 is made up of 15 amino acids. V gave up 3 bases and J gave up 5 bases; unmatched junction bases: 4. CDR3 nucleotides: TGTGCCAGCTCACCGGATCTAGCGGGAGACAATGAGCAGTTCTTC. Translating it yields CASSPDLAGDNEQFF.

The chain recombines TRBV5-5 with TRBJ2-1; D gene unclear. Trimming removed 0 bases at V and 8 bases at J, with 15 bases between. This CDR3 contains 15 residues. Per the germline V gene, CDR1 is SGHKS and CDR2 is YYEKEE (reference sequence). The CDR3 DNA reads TGTGCCAGCAGCTTGGAGATTTGGGCTTCCGATGAGCAGTTCTTC. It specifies CASSLEIWASDEQFF.

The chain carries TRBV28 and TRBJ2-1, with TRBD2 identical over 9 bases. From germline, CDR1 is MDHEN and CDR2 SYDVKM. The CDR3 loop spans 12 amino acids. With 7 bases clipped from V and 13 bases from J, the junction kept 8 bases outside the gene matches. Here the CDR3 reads CASNTGLAGQFF. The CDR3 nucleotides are TGTGCCAGCAATACGGGGCTAGCGGGACAGTTCTTC.

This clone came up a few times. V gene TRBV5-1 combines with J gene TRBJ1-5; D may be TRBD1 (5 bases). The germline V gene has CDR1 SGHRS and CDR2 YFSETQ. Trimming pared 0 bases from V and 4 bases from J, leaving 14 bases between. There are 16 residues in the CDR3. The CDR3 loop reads CASSLEPQGLNQPQHF. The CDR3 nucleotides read TGCGCCAGCAGCTTGGAACCCCAGGGTCTTAATCAGCCCCAGCATTTT.

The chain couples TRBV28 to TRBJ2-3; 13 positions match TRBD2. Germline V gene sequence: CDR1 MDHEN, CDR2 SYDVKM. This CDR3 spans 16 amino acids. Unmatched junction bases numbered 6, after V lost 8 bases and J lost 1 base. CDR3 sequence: CASGTSGVGGTDTQYF. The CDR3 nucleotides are TGTGCCAGCGGGACTAGCGGGGTCGGGGGCACAGATACGCAGTATTTT.

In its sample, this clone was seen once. For the CDR3, the DNA is TGTGCCAGGATGACTAGCGGGGAAGAGACCCAGTACTTC. It yields the protein CARMTSGEETQYF. The genes are TRBV2 and TRBJ2-5, with 11 positions matching TRBD2. V shed 9 bases, J shed 3 bases, and the junction held 3 bases outside the gene matches. CDR3 length equals 13 residues. CDR1 and CDR2 from the germline V gene are SNHLY and FYNNEI.

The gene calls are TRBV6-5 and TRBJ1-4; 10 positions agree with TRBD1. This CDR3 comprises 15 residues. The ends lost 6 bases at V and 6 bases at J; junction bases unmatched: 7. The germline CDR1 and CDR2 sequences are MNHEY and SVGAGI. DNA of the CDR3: TGTGCCAGCAGCTCCACCGGGACAGGGGATGAAAAACTGTTTTTT. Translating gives CASSSTGTGDEKLFF.